This T cell receptor beta chain was identified in a study of shared clonotypes between healthy human individuals (dated by TCRdb to about 2020). Some background on the complete study: Two women and a few men aged 18 to 49 years were included in the cohort. For each donor, three plates each were used for CD4 naive and CD4 memory, two plates were used for CD8 naive, and one plate was used for CD8 memory. Blood TCR repertoires of about 5 healthy adults were deeply sequenced to estimate repertoire size and the extent of clonotype sharing between individuals. Different laboratories and diverse techniques were used to prepare libraries and sequence TCR repertoires, to increase sequencing depth and limit assay-specific biases. Each donor's leukapheresis produced roughly between roughly 0.94 and 9.5 billion PBMCs.

This clone was seen just once. What antigen it recognizes has not been identified. Base qualities are missing; no much larger clone stands one base away. Study-level results and caveats: Compared with non-shared clonotypes, the clonotypes found in all four sorted-subset donors had higher generation probabilities. Sampling was limited to blood, and TCR repertoires in tissue likely differ from TCR repertoires in blood. Roughly 5% of naive CD4, around 4% of naive CD8, 2% to 2.5% of memory CD4, and approximately 0.39% of memory CD8 clonotypes were shared across several donors. The small number of donors limited the genetic and exposure-history diversity represented. Pairwise subsampling indicated that sequencing depth was expected to affect the degree of clonotype sharing among donors. Estimated clonotype richness was generally larger for naive than for memory subsets. Even with the large sequencing depth, rarefaction of the sorted-subset datasets indicated that sequencing was incomplete.

Trimming at the junction amounts to 6 bases on V and 0 bases on J, and the germline ends lie 10 bases apart. In the germline V gene (reference sequence), CDR1 corresponds to SEHNR and CDR2 to FQNEAQ. The CDR3 covers 14 residues, taking in both the cysteine and the phenylalanine. The entry retains the CDR3 DNA only, 42 bases that are in frame from base 1. The donors were healthy, HIV-negative adults with no recently reported acute infections or vaccinations. Every donor was a Caucasian adult living in Nashville, Tennessee, USA. Magnetic negative selection was used to enrich CD4+ T cells, after which naive cells were positively selected on CD45RA and the negative fraction became the memory subset. Blood was collected by leukapheresis, and PBMCs were isolated by Ficoll-Histopaque density gradient centrifugation and then cryopreserved in liquid nitrogen vapor phase. Analytical flow cytometry was used to check the purity and quantity of every magnetically sorted T cell population. Each sorted fraction had its genomic DNA isolated and then quantified by UV absorbance on a Nanodrop 2000c.

Using the deep immunoSEQ assay, TCR CDR3 regions were amplified from genomic DNA by multiplex PCR. Extracted genomic DNA from each cell subset was spread evenly across all wells of several immunoSEQ 96-well plates, with each plate serving as a replicate. Each replicate PCR for sorted subsets received about 0.2 ug genomic DNA, equal to roughly 30,000 T cell genomes. Purified libraries were quantified with a Qubit 3.0 fluorometer, sized on a Bioanalyzer 2100, and re-quantified with the KAPA Library Quantification kit. Every immunoSEQ 96-well plate was sequenced on a dedicated single-read 150-cycle Illumina NextSeq 550 flow cell. Per the original workflow: Because only junctional sequences without quality scores were contained in the immunoSEQ output, filtering matching that applied to full-length reads could not be performed. Sequences were annotated with PyIR, a Python wrapper for IgBLAST v1.9, and V/J genes and CDR3 were assigned using IMGT germline references. Reads with weak V/J assignments (E-value above 1e-6), missing CDR3, stop codons, out-of-frame junctions, or ambiguous translated residues were removed. A V3J clonotype was defined by an identical inferred V gene, J gene, and CDR3 amino acid sequence. Percentage overlap between repertoires was computed as shared unique clonotypes divided by the size of the smaller repertoire. Repertoire richness was assessed with RTK rarefaction, the Chao1 estimator, and Recon v2.1 estimates of unobserved clonotypes. Generation probabilities for all TCRbeta clonotypes obtained by the gDNA method from a handful of donors were computed using OLGA. Imported from immuneACCESS, the table was reduced by TCRdb to in-frame sequences with V and J called. These copies leave out some clones; in studies compared against another copy, an unresolved V gene accounts for under half, and the cause of the remainder is not known. V and J calls and clone size are copied from that table; D and trimming were computed from the DNA. In all, the sample holds more than 2,000,000 clones, and more than 80% of those were seen once. Together, the top ten hold 0.39% of the sample.

Sequenced sample: naive CD4+ T cells from PBMCs. The meaning of the sample's cell subset or site label: CD45RA+ positively selected. The source is a young man in good health. Some clones in this sample may be carry-over from other donors' samples. The rearranged segments are TRBV7-9 and TRBJ2-3; TRBD1 might be the D gene, on 5 matching bases. The bases read TGTGCCAGCAGTTCGGACACAAGCACAGATACGCAGTATTTT. Its translation is CASSSDTSTDTQYF.